This T cell receptor (beta chain) was captured in a study of blood T cells in healthy people across ages. A second 7 to 11 cycle PCR used barcoded and J-beta primers. TCRdb called the 5' RACE reads again in MiXCR, with one record for every CDR3 protein. This table holds about 1.4 million distinct CDR3 sequences, 55% to 75% found once. Germline V gene sequence: CDR1 SGHVS, CDR2 FNYEAQ. The V and J ends lost 2 bases and 4 bases respectively, with 15 bases between them. This CDR3 has 15 amino acids. This TCR derives from a man younger than 35 in good health. The specimen was blood. The chain uses TRBV7-6 and TRBJ2-7; unclear D gene. CDR3 DNA sequence: TGTGCCAGCAGCTTATTAGTTGGGGTATGGTACGAGCAGTACTTC. Translated, it gives CASSLLVGVWYEQYF.